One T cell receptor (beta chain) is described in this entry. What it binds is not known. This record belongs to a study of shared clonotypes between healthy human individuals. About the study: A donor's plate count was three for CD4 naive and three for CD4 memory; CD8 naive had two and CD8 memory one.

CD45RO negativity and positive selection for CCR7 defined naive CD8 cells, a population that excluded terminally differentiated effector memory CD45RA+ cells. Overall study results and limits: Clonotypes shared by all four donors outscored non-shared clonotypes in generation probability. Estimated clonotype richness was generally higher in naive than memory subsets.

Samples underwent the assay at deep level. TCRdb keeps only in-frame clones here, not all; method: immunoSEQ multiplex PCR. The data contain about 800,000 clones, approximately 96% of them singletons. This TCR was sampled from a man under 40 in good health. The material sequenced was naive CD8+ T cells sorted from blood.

DNA for the CDR3: TGTGCCAGCAGCGTAGCGGGACTAGCATCCAATGAGCAGTTCTTC. As protein: CASSVAGLASNEQFF. The chain joins TRBV9 to TRBJ2-1; 9 bases are a match to TRBD2. V shed 0 bases and J 6 bases; nucleotides not matched to a gene: 4. Looked up from germline, CDR1 is SGDLS and CDR2 is YYNGEE. The CDR3 totals 15 residues. The variable domain in full, with the rest retrieved from reference TRBV9 and TRBJ2-1, is DSGVTQTPKHLITATGQRVTLRCSPRSGDLSVYWYQQSLDQGLQFLIQYYNGEERAKGNILERFSAQQFPDLHSELNLSSLELGDSALYFCASSVAGLASNEQFFGPGTRLTVL.